The rows below give T cell receptor beta chains drawn from one sample of a study of human T cells and chemical hapten exposure. TCRdb used MiXCR to reprocess the RACE reads, holding one entry per CDR3 protein. Here the sample spans about 97,000 distinct CDR3 sequences, roughly 27% being singletons. Source: whole blood, taken in connection with sensitization to the hapten diphenylcyclopropenone (DPC). Receptors originate from a man in his forties or fifties with alopecia areata. Some clones in this sample may be carry-over from other donors' samples. The CDR3 runs from the conserved cysteine through the conserved F or W. A D gene is named only where the DNA matches it firmly. Size is omitted from some rows. Given values are once, few, many or a class for expanded clones.

length: 19; size: NA; V: TRBV4-3; D: NA; J: TRBJ2-2; CDR3: CASSQVLGAGLANTGELFF; DNA: TGCGCCAGCAGCCAGGTTCTAGGAGCGGGTCTCGCGAACACCGGGGAGCTGTTTTTT
length: 13; size: few; V: TRBV20-1; D: TRBD1; J: TRBJ1-1; CDR3: CSAGTGGHTEAFF; DNA: TGCAGTGCTGGAACAGGGGGCCACACTGAAGCTTTCTTT
length: 14; size: NA; V: TRBV5-1; D: TRBD1; J: TRBJ2-7; CDR3: CASSLDNRGYEQYF; DNA: TGCGCCAGCAGCTTGGACAACAGGGGCTACGAGCAGTACTTC
length: 16; size: few; V: TRBV10-1; D: NA; J: TRBJ2-1; CDR3: CASSENPGSLYNEQFF; DNA: TGCGCCAGCAGCGAAAATCCGGGTTCCCTCTACAATGAGCAGTTCTTC
length: 18; size: NA; V: TRBV5-1; D: NA; J: TRBJ2-6; CDR3: CASSLDRVPVIGANVLTF; DNA: TGCGCCAGCAGCTTGGACAGGGTCCCAGTTATAGGGGCCAACGTCCTGACTTTC
length: 15; size: NA; V: TRBV6-1; D: NA; J: TRBJ1-1; CDR3: CASSFREGPNTEAFF; DNA: TGTGCCAGCAGTTTTAGGGAAGGTCCGAACACTGAAGCTTTCTTT
length: 12; size: few; V: TRBV20-1; D: NA; J: TRBJ2-1; CDR3: CSARAGPNEQFF; DNA: TGCAGTGCTAGAGCTGGCCCCAATGAGCAGTTCTTC
length: 13; size: once; V: TRBV2; D: NA; J: TRBJ2-5; CDR3: CASSDGLQETQYF; DNA: TGTGCCAGCAGTGATGGACTTCAAGAGACCCAGTACTTC
length: 15; size: NA; V: TRBV18; D: NA; J: TRBJ2-2; CDR3: CASSPAGSNTGELFF; DNA: TGTGCCAGCTCACCAGCCGGATCGAACACCGGGGAGCTGTTTTTT
length: 15; size: NA; V: TRBV9; D: NA; J: TRBJ2-7; CDR3: CASSVATSTAYEQYF; DNA: TGTGCCAGCAGCGTAGCTACTAGTACTGCCTACGAGCAGTACTTC
length: 17; size: NA; V: TRBV15; D: NA; J: TRBJ2-1; CDR3: CATSSPRDASSYNEQFF; DNA: TGTGCCACCAGCAGCCCTAGGGACGCCAGCTCCTACAATGAGCAGTTCTTC
length: 14; size: NA; V: TRBV18; D: NA; J: TRBJ2-4; CDR3: CASSLPEAKNIQYF; DNA: TGTGCCAGCTCACTACCGGAAGCCAAAAACATTCAGTACTTC
length: 12; size: NA; V: TRBV5-6; D: NA; J: TRBJ2-3; CDR3: CASSSVPDTQYF; DNA: TGTGCCAGCAGCAGCGTACCAGATACGCAGTATTTT
length: 13; size: once; V: TRBV20-1; D: NA; J: TRBJ1-5; CDR3: CSASSGGNQPQHF; DNA: TGCAGTGCTAGCTCCGGCGGCAATCAGCCCCAGCATTTT
length: 14; size: few; V: TRBV6-1; D: TRBD1; J: TRBJ2-3; CDR3: CASSSGQAGDTQYF; DNA: TGTGCCAGCAGTTCCGGACAGGCCGGAGATACGCAGTATTTT
length: 12; size: NA; V: TRBV28; D: NA; J: TRBJ2-7; CDR3: CASSGRINEQYF; DNA: TGTGCCAGCAGTGGACGGATAAACGAGCAGTACTTC
length: 15; size: NA; V: TRBV27; D: TRBD1; J: TRBJ1-1; CDR3: CASSSAGGARGEAFF; DNA: TGTGCCAGCAGTTCCGCAGGGGGGGCGCGGGGTGAAGCTTTCTTT
length: 14; size: once; V: TRBV7-2; D: NA; J: TRBJ1-4; CDR3: CASTQGRGNEKLFF; DNA: TGTGCCAGCACCCAGGGCAGGGGTAATGAAAAACTGTTTTTT
length: 12; size: NA; V: TRBV5-1; D: NA; J: TRBJ2-5; CDR3: CASSPVGETQYF; DNA: TGCGCCAGCAGCCCGGTCGGGGAGACCCAGTACTTC
length: 16; size: NA; V: TRBV6-4; D: TRBD2; J: TRBJ2-3; CDR3: CASSVTSGGSTDTQYF; DNA: TGTGCCAGCAGTGTTACTAGCGGGGGTAGCACAGATACGCAGTATTTT
length: 15; size: few; V: TRBV27; D: NA; J: TRBJ2-1; CDR3: CASSLGDGTYNEQFF; DNA: TGTGCCAGCAGTTTAGGGGACGGTACCTACAATGAGCAGTTCTTC
length: 14; size: few; V: TRBV27; D: NA; J: TRBJ2-5; CDR3: CASKSAARGETQYF; DNA: TGTGCCAGCAAGTCGGCAGCCCGGGGAGAGACCCAGTACTTC
length: 13; size: NA; V: TRBV20-1; D: NA; J: TRBJ2-7; CDR3: CSARTGEGREQYF; DNA: TGCAGTGCGCGAACTGGGGAAGGGAGGGAGCAGTACTTC
length: 16; size: NA; V: TRBV6-5; D: TRBD1; J: TRBJ1-4; CDR3: CASSYWTGTNNEKLFF; DNA: TGTGCCAGCAGTTACTGGACAGGGACCAATAATGAAAAACTGTTTTTT
length: 16; size: few; V: TRBV5-5; D: NA; J: TRBJ2-3; CDR3: CASSYGAVPSTDTQYF; DNA: TGTGCCAGCAGCTACGGGGCCGTCCCCAGCACAGATACGCAGTATTTT
length: 16; size: NA; V: TRBV20-1; D: TRBD1; J: TRBJ2-3; CDR3: CSASQGTGIYTDTQYF; DNA: TGCAGTGCTAGCCAGGGGACAGGAATTTACACAGATACGCAGTATTTT
length: 12; size: NA; V: TRBV9; D: NA; J: TRBJ2-3; CDR3: CASSDISDTQYF; DNA: TGTGCCAGCAGCGACATCTCAGATACGCAGTATTTT
length: 16; size: few; V: TRBV25-1; D: TRBD1; J: TRBJ2-2; CDR3: CASSVRDSSNTGELFF; DNA: TGTGCCAGCAGTGTTCGGGACAGCTCGAACACCGGGGAGCTGTTTTTT
length: 11; size: few; V: TRBV2; D: NA; J: TRBJ1-1; CDR3: CASSGEYLAFF; DNA: TGTGCCAGCAGTGGCGAGTACCTCGCTTTCTTT
length: 13; size: NA; V: TRBV10-3; D: NA; J: TRBJ1-1; CDR3: CAIGRDSNTEAFF; DNA: TGTGCCATCGGCCGGGACTCCAACACTGAAGCTTTCTTT
length: 16; size: NA; V: TRBV24-1; D: NA; J: TRBJ2-3; CDR3: CATSDQTGKSTDTQYF; DNA: TGTGCCACCAGTGACCAGACAGGAAAAAGCACAGATACGCAGTATTTT
length: 15; size: medium-sized; V: TRBV4-1; D: NA; J: TRBJ2-1; CDR3: CASSQSGAGHNEQFF; DNA: TGCGCCAGCAGCCAAAGCGGAGCCGGCCACAATGAGCAGTTCTTC
length: 17; size: few; V: TRBV4-1; D: TRBD2; J: TRBJ2-1; CDR3: CASSQDIGTSVLDEQFF; DNA: TGCGCCAGCAGCCAAGATATCGGGACTAGCGTGTTGGATGAGCAGTTCTTC
length: 16; size: NA; V: TRBV5-1; D: NA; J: TRBJ1-4; CDR3: CASSSTPGTSTEKLFF; DNA: TGCGCCAGCAGCTCCACTCCCGGGACGAGCACTGAAAAACTGTTTTTT
length: 14; size: NA; V: TRBV20-1; D: TRBD1; J: TRBJ2-7; CDR3: CSATSGTGPAEQYF; DNA: TGCAGCGCTACGTCCGGGACAGGGCCGGCCGAGCAGTACTTC
length: 15; size: few; V: TRBV7-9; D: TRBD1; J: TRBJ2-5; CDR3: CASSPDRRSLETQYF; DNA: TGTGCCAGCAGCCCGGACAGGAGGAGTCTAGAGACCCAGTACTTC
length: 15; size: NA; V: TRBV16; D: NA; J: TRBJ1-4; CDR3: CASSPPGGDDEKLFF; DNA: TGTGCCAGCAGCCCCCCGGGGGGGGATGACGAAAAACTGTTTTTT
length: 15; size: few; V: TRBV7-9; D: TRBD2; J: TRBJ2-1; CDR3: CASSLTSGRAYEQFF; DNA: TGTGCCAGCAGCTTGACTAGCGGGAGGGCCTATGAGCAGTTCTTC
length: 17; size: NA; V: TRBV7-9; D: NA; J: TRBJ1-5; CDR3: CASSLEWGEDSNQPQHF; DNA: TGTGCCAGCAGCTTAGAATGGGGGGAAGATAGCAATCAGCCCCAGCATTTT
length: 13; size: NA; V: TRBV27; D: NA; J: TRBJ1-1; CDR3: CATKAPGGTEAFF; DNA: TGTGCCACCAAGGCACCGGGGGGAACTGAAGCTTTCTTT
length: 18; size: NA; V: TRBV20-1; D: TRBD2; J: TRBJ2-5; CDR3: CSARSGRGGTSGQETQYF; DNA: TGCAGTGCTAGGTCTGGCAGGGGGGGGACTAGCGGCCAAGAGACCCAGTACTTC
length: 18; size: few; V: TRBV20-1; D: TRBD1; J: TRBJ1-4; CDR3: CSARDTGTGFATNEKLFF; DNA: TGCAGTGCTCGTGACACCGGGACAGGATTTGCAACTAATGAAAAACTGTTTTTT
length: 15; size: few; V: TRBV18; D: NA; J: TRBJ2-5; CDR3: CASSRHPQGGETQYF; DNA: TGTGCCAGCTCACGACACCCCCAGGGGGGCGAGACCCAGTACTTC
length: 15; size: few; V: TRBV7-6; D: NA; J: TRBJ2-1; CDR3: CASSSPSSSYNEQFF; DNA: TGTGCCAGCAGCAGCCCGTCGAGCTCCTACAATGAGCAGTTCTTC
length: 12; size: few; V: TRBV29-1; D: TRBD1; J: TRBJ2-1; CDR3: CSVVDGTDEQFF; DNA: TGCAGCGTTGTTGATGGGACAGACGAGCAGTTCTTC
length: 18; size: few; V: TRBV5-1; D: TRBD2; J: TRBJ2-3; CDR3: CASSYGTSGRFGTDTQYF; DNA: TGCGCCAGCAGCTACGGGACTAGCGGGAGATTTGGCACAGATACGCAGTATTTT
length: 13; size: many; V: TRBV6-5; D: TRBD1; J: TRBJ1-1; CDR3: CASSQTGVTEAFF; DNA: TGTGCCAGCAGCCAAACAGGGGTCACTGAAGCTTTCTTT